The 8 T cell receptor beta chains in this list originate from one sample, sequenced in a study of cytomegalovirus exposure and HLA in healthy donors (dated by TCRdb to about 2017). The method behind the library was the immunoSEQ multiplex PCR assay. For the multiplex PCR, a mixture combining 60 forward primers for TCR Vbeta segments and 13 reverse primers for TCR Jbeta segments was used. TCRdb obtained this table from immuneACCESS and retained in-frame rearrangements with V and J assigned. These tables miss some clones; where compared with another copy, unresolved V genes account for less than half of the shortfall, and the remainder is unexplained. For this sample there are about 94,000 clones; approximately 77% appear just once. The ten largest account for 10% of the sample. Material: PBMCs. These TCRs come from a human donor in good health.

This chain connects TRBV7-8 to TRBJ2-7; 7 positions agree with TRBD2. The CDR3 sequence is 12 residues long. The V and J ends lost 7 bases and 7 bases, in that order; junction bases with no gene match: 7. Looked up from germline, CDR1 is SGHVS and CDR2 is FQNEAQ. The CDR3 reads CASTVGGREQYF. The CDR3 nucleotides are TGTGCCAGCACGGTGGGGGGGAGGGAGCAGTACTTC.

The genes are TRBV12-5 and TRBJ1-3; a possible D gene is TRBD1 (5 bases). Germline V gives CDR1 LGHNT, CDR2 FRNRAP. V was cut by 7 bases and J by 4 bases, with 11 bases left in between. The CDR3 runs 13 residues. CDR3 in DNA: TGTGCTAGTGAGCAGGGCTGGGGAAACACCATATATTTT. Protein sequence: CASEQGWGNTIYF.

The chain employs TRBV7-9 and TRBJ2-1, with D perhaps matching TRBD2 (5 bases). CDR3 length equals 15 residues. V dropped 11 bases and J dropped 0 bases, with 17 bases sitting between them. Germline values: CDR1 SEHNR, CDR2 FQNEAQ (reference sequence). Written as DNA, the CDR3 is TGTGCCGGGAGCGACTCGTTGAGCTCCTACAATGAGCAGTTCTTC. Translating it yields CAGSDSLSSYNEQFF.

In this sample, this clone turned up a few times. This sequence joins TRBV7-9 and TRBJ2-1; 13 nucleotides line up with TRBD2. This CDR3 has 17 amino acids. Per the germline V gene, CDR1 is SEHNR and CDR2 is FQNEAQ (reference sequence). V trimming: 5 bases; J trimming: 3 bases; junction bases outside the gene matches: 7. The CDR3 coding sequence is TGTGCCAGCAGCCCCAAGCGACTAGCGGGGGGCTACAATGAGCAGTTCTTC. Encoded protein: CASSPKRLAGGYNEQFF.

The chain links TRBV7-8 to TRBJ2-5; the D is unclear. The V and J ends lost 2 bases and 2 bases respectively, with 12 bases between them. This CDR3 contains 15 residues. Per germline, CDR1 SGHVS and CDR2 FQNEAQ. The CDR3, as DNA: TGTGCCAGCAGCTTATCGGTTACGACTCAAGAGACCCAGTACTTC. This encodes CASSLSVTTQETQYF.

The V gene is TRBV7-8, the J gene TRBJ1-4; TRBD1 matches at 8 bases. The CDR3 loop spans 16 amino acids. The V segment lost 1 base and the J segment 8 bases; nucleotides outside the gene matches: 9. Germline-derived CDR1 and CDR2 are SGHVS and FQNEAQ. DNA of the CDR3: TGTGCCAGCAGCTTAGTGTCCGGACAGGGAGGCGAAAAACTGTTTTTT. Residues: CASSLVSGQGGEKLFF.

This chain connects TRBV7-2 to TRBJ2-3; 10 bases fit TRBD2. Germline CDR1 and CDR2: SGHTA and FQGNSA. V was clipped by 3 bases and J by 6 bases; unmatched bases: 6. The CDR3 consists of 15 residues. CDR3 sequence: CASSLASGRGDTQYF. As DNA, the CDR3 is TGTGCCAGCAGCTTGGCTAGCGGGAGAGGGGATACGCAGTATTTT. Full variable domain (remainder filled in from reference TRBV7-2 and TRBJ2-3): GAGVSQSPSNKVTEKGKDVELRCDPISGHTALYWYRQSLGQGLEFLIYFQGNSAPDKSGLPSDRFSAERTGGSVSTLTIQRTQQEDSAVYLCASSLASGRGDTQYFGPGTRLTVL.

This chain joins TRBV4-2 and TRBJ2-5; 8 nucleotides agree with TRBD1. The germline CDR1 and CDR2 sequences are LGHNA and YNFKEQ. CDR3 length equals 15 residues. Germline trimming cut 5 bases from V and 1 base from J; bases unmatched to any gene: 6. The CDR3 DNA sequence: TGTGCCAGCAGCTGGCTCGGGACAGGCCAAGAGACCCAGTACTTC. Translated: CASSWLGTGQETQYF.